The present entry profiles one TCR beta chain with its context. The data derive from a study of blood T cell repertoires in COVID-19. As for the study in general: Samples representing acute and convalescent COVID-19 were sourced from the United States, Italy and Spain. From T cells, B-cell-depleted T cells, or PBMCs came the material, which was cDNA or gDNA.

The CDR3 spans 12 residues. Germline loops: CDR1 MNHNS, CDR2 SASEGT. With 6 bases removed from V and 3 bases from J, the gap between germline ends came to 8 bases. Study processing details: Amplification from reference gene primers served as the basis for estimated nucleated cell counts. Sequenced by immunoSEQ multiplex PCR; TCRdb stores in-frame clones only, minus some. The D gene and trimming were derived from the DNA, and the V and J assignments and clone size from that table. The data hold about 240,000 clones, with 80% to 85% observed a single time. The chain joins TRBV6-1 to TRBJ1-2; no clear D. This sequence was found in a woman in her sixties or seventies with active or convalescent COVID-19. Material for sequencing was peripheral blood. CDR3 protein: CASSPRDYGYTF. CDR3 nucleotides: TGTGCCAGCAGCCCCCGGGACTATGGCTACACCTTC.